This is a list of T cell receptor beta chains from one sample in a study of T cell responses to AZD1222 COVID-19 vaccine. Method: immunoSEQ multiplex PCR; TCRdb's copy keeps in-frame clones and lacks some. Of just over 150,000 clones in the sample, 90% were seen once. This sample comprised peripheral blood, obtained on day 0 of AZD1222 vaccination. The receptors here all came from an adult in good health. Both conserved end residues are part of each CDR3. A D gene is named only where the DNA matches it firmly. Only part of the rows carry a size: once, few, many, or a class if the clone is expanded.

d_call	v_call	j_call	clone_size	cdr3_length	cdr3_aa	cdr3_nt
TRBD1	TRBV7-2	TRBJ2-1	-	14	CASSMDRDGNEQFF	TGTGCCAGCAGCATGGACAGGGACGGCAATGAGCAGTTCTTC
TRBD1	TRBV11-3	TRBJ1-2	-	16	CASSLEGTAYYYGYTF	TGTGCCAGCAGCTTAGAAGGGACAGCGTACTACTATGGCTACACCTTC
-	TRBV6-5	TRBJ2-3	-	16	CASSYLGYRGTDTQYF	TGTGCCAGCAGTTACCTTGGTTATCGCGGCACAGATACGCAGTATTTT
TRBD1	TRBV5-6	TRBJ2-6	once	18	CASSFTTGGFSGANVLTF	TGTGCCAGCAGCTTTACGACAGGGGGCTTCTCTGGGGCCAACGTCCTGACTTTC
TRBD2	TRBV15	TRBJ2-3	-	18	CATSRDRASGSRVDTQYF	TGTGCCACCAGCAGAGATAGGGCTAGCGGGAGTAGGGTAGATACGCAGTATTTT
TRBD1	TRBV6-2/TRBV6-3	TRBJ1-2	-	14	CASSRTGTGHGYTF	TGTGCCAGCAGCCGAACCGGGACAGGTCATGGCTACACCTTC
-	TRBV18	TRBJ1-2	-	14	CASSPPTRQDGYTF	TGTGCCAGCTCACCACCGACGCGGCAGGATGGCTACACCTTC
TRBD1	TRBV18	TRBJ2-7	-	15	CASSPRQGYSYEQYF	TGTGCCAGCTCACCAAGACAGGGGTACTCCTACGAGCAGTACTTC
TRBD2	TRBV16	TRBJ2-1	-	14	CASSQRTSGNEQFF	TGTGCCAGCAGCCAAAGGACTAGCGGCAATGAGCAGTTCTTC
-	TRBV28	TRBJ1-3	-	15	CASSHPRDSGNTIYF	TGTGCCAGCAGCCACCCTCGGGACTCTGGAAACACCATATATTTT
-	TRBV28	TRBJ1-4	once	15	CASTSRQVGAEKLFF	TGTGCCAGCACCTCCCGACAGGTGGGTGCGGAAAAACTGTTTTTT
-	TRBV4-3	TRBJ1-5	-	15	CASSPSGASNQPQHF	TGCGCCAGCAGCCCGTCGGGGGCGAGCAATCAGCCCCAGCATTTT
TRBD1	TRBV28	TRBJ1-2	-	16	CASSPAGTGAGYGYTF	TGTGCCAGCAGTCCTGCCGGGACAGGGGCCGGGTATGGCTACACCTTC
-	TRBV7-2	TRBJ1-3	-	15	CASSHTGNSGNTIYF	TGTGCCAGCAGCCATACGGGGAACTCTGGAAACACCATATATTTT
-	TRBV9	TRBJ2-7	-	14	CASSVGGFGYEQYF	TGTGCCAGCAGCGTAGGCGGGTTTGGCTACGAGCAGTACTTC
TRBD1	TRBV27	TRBJ1-6	-	16	CASSVTYLTGGSPLHF	TGTGCCAGCAGTGTCACGTATCTGACAGGGGGATCACCCCTCCACTTT
-	TRBV28	TRBJ1-2	once	15	CASSLTGQGNYGYTF	TGTGCCAGCAGTCTCACGGGGCAGGGGAACTATGGCTACACCTTC
-	TRBV7-9	TRBJ1-3	-	16	CASSLGVTVSGNTIYF	TGTGCCAGCAGCTTAGGGGTCACCGTCTCTGGAAACACCATATATTTT
-	TRBV29-1	TRBJ2-6	-	16	CSGWSYDSSGANVLTF	TGCAGCGGATGGAGCTATGACAGCTCTGGGGCCAACGTCCTGACTTTC
TRBD1	TRBV28	TRBJ2-7	-	16	CASSFLDRVLGYEQYF	TGTGCCAGCAGTTTCCTTGACAGGGTCCTTGGCTACGAGCAGTACTTC
-	TRBV5-4	TRBJ1-2	-	14	CASSLGVRAGGYTF	TGTGCCAGCAGCTTGGGTGTCAGGGCCGGGGGCTACACCTTC
TRBD2	TRBV29-1	TRBJ2-7	-	14	CSACLTSGPYEQYF	TGCAGCGCTTGCCTTACTAGCGGGCCCTACGAGCAGTACTTC
-	TRBV24-1	TRBJ2-3	few	14	CATSETASTDTQYF	TGTGCCACCAGTGAGACAGCTAGCACAGATACGCAGTATTTT
-	TRBV18	TRBJ2-7	once	14	CASSPVKVGYEQYF	TGTGCCAGCTCACCTGTCAAAGTCGGATACGAGCAGTACTTC
-	TRBV7-2	TRBJ1-2	once	14	CASTGFLEGYGYTF	TGTGCCAGCACGGGATTTCTGGAGGGCTATGGCTACACCTTC
-	TRBV2	TRBJ1-1	-	12	CASRIGGTEAFF	TGTGCCAGCAGAATAGGGGGGACTGAAGCTTTCTTT
TRBD1	TRBV6-2/TRBV6-3	TRBJ1-2	-	15	CASSLRDRFTTSYTF	TGTGCCAGCAGCCTCCGGGACAGGTTCACTACGAGCTACACCTTC
-	TRBV19	TRBJ2-3	-	14	CASSGERGTDTQYF	TGTGCCAGTAGTGGGGAGCGGGGCACAGATACGCAGTATTTT
-	TRBV28	TRBJ2-1	-	15	CASSQHRPERDEQFF	TGTGCCAGCAGCCAGCATAGACCGGAAAGGGATGAGCAGTTCTTC
TRBD1	TRBV4-2	TRBJ2-1	-	21	CASSQDRGQGASGRAYNEQFF	TGTGCCAGCAGCCAAGATAGGGGACAGGGGGCGTCGGGGAGAGCCTACAATGAGCAGTTCTTC
-	TRBV10-3	TRBJ2-3	once	12	CAISSHTDTQYF	TGTGCCATCAGTTCTCACACAGATACGCAGTATTTT
-	TRBV11-2	TRBJ2-3	-	13	CASSEGVWDTQYF	TGTGCCAGCAGCGAGGGGGTTTGGGATACGCAGTATTTT
-	TRBV12-3/TRBV12-4	TRBJ2-7	-	13	CASSLAASYEQYF	TGTGCCAGCAGTTTAGCCGCCTCCTACGAGCAGTACTTC
-	TRBV5-6	TRBJ1-6	once	15	CASSLFGTGNSPLHF	TGTGCCAGCAGCTTGTTCGGGACGGGGAATTCACCCCTCCACTTT
-	TRBV7-9	TRBJ2-2	-	16	CASSLGQGIDTGELFF	TGTGCCAGCAGCTTAGGGCAGGGCATAGACACCGGGGAGCTGTTTTTT
-	TRBV20-1	TRBJ2-5	-	9	CSAKETQYF	TGCAGTGCCAAAGAGACCCAGTACTTC
-	TRBV28	TRBJ1-3	once	16	CASSFFGRDSGNTIYF	TGTGCCAGCAGTTTTTTTGGGCGCGACTCTGGAAACACCATATATTTT
TRBD2	TRBV4-1	TRBJ2-2	-	18	CASSLRTSGRLDTGELFF	TGCGCCAGCAGCCTCCGGACTAGCGGGAGGTTGGACACCGGGGAGCTGTTTTTT
-	TRBV12-3/TRBV12-4	TRBJ2-2	-	12	CASSYETGELFF	TGTGCCAGCAGTTATGAGACCGGGGAGCTGTTTTTT
-	TRBV18	TRBJ2-1	-	13	CASSRFRYNEQFF	TGTGCCAGCTCAAGGTTTAGGTACAATGAGCAGTTCTTC